A single sample is the source of the 7 T cell receptor beta chains below, sequenced in a study of shared clonotypes between healthy human individuals. The table came from immunoSEQ multiplex PCR; TCRdb's copy has only in-frame clones and leaves some out. The top ten clones hold roughly 11% of a sample with approximately 250,000 clones, over 50% of them seen once. The sample consisted of memory CD4+ T cells sorted from blood. Subset of the sample: CD45RA-negative fraction. These receptors originate from a man aged 25-40 years in good health.

This clone was found many times. The V and J genes are TRBV11-2 and TRBJ1-1, with no clear D. CDR1 and CDR2 (germline): SGHAT, FQNNGV. V dropped 2 bases and J dropped 6 bases, with 7 bases sitting between them. This CDR3 spans 12 amino acids. CDR3 coding DNA: TGTGCCAGCAGCTTATTTGTCGCTGAAGCTTTCTTT. Its protein is CASSLFVAEAFF.

This chain connects TRBV6-6 to TRBJ1-2; D remains unclear. This CDR3 contains 16 residues. Per the germline V gene, CDR1 is MNHNY and CDR2 is SVGAGI (reference sequence). Trimming shortened V by 11 bases and J by 8 bases, and 30 bases separated the two germline ends. The CDR3 DNA reads TGTGCCTCGAACCCCGACGGAGGGCCTCGGGGAGGAGGCTACACCTTC. This codes for CASNPDGGPRGGGYTF.

CDR3 in amino acids: CASSLVVLAGATGELFF. The DNA of the CDR3 is TGCGCCAGCAGCTTGGTTGTACTAGCGGGGGCCACCGGGGAGCTGTTTTTT. This sequence joins TRBV5-1 and TRBJ2-2; 11 nucleotides line up with TRBD2. Germline lookup yields CDR1 SGHRS and CDR2 YFSETQ. This CDR3 comprises 17 residues. With 0 bases clipped from V and 4 bases from J, the junction kept 5 bases outside the gene matches.

The chain joins TRBV5-1 to TRBJ2-3; 10 bases map to TRBD2. With 2 bases clipped from V and 4 bases from J, the junction kept 1 base outside the gene matches. The length of the CDR3 is 14 residues. Germline V gives CDR1 SGHRS, CDR2 YFSETQ. Here the CDR3 reads CASSLLAGSDTQYF. Written as DNA, the CDR3 is TGCGCCAGCAGCTTACTAGCGGGATCAGATACGCAGTATTTT.

The gene calls are TRBV11-2 and TRBJ2-2; 7 bases are shared with TRBD1. V shed 5 bases and J 6 bases; nucleotides not matched to a gene: 9. CDR1 is SGHAT, CDR2 FQNNGV, per germline. The CDR3 covers 15 residues. In DNA, the CDR3 is TGTGCCAGCAGCGTCACTCCGGGGACAGCCGGGGAGCTGTTTTTT. It specifies CASSVTPGTAGELFF. Combining the CDR3 with reference TRBV11-2 and TRBJ2-2 gives the whole variable domain EAGVAQSPRYKIIEKRQSVAFWCNPISGHATLYWYQQILGQGPKLLIQFQNNGVVDDSQLPKDRFSAERLKGVDSTLKIQPAKLEDSAVYLCASSVTPGTAGELFFGEGSRLTVL.

The rearrangement joins TRBV5-5 to TRBJ2-1; 9 bases fit TRBD2. Germline V gives CDR1 SGHKS, CDR2 YYEKEE (reference sequence). The CDR3 runs 16 residues. The trim removed 3 bases at V and 0 bases at J, leaving 4 bases unmatched. CDR3 sequence: CASSSRSGSSYNEQFF. The CDR3, as DNA: TGTGCCAGCAGCTCACGTAGCGGGAGCTCCTACAATGAGCAGTTCTTC.

The chain links TRBV7-2 to TRBJ1-1; 7 bases match TRBD1. V lost 5 bases, J lost 5 bases, and 5 bases stayed unmatched. The length of the CDR3 is 13 residues. Germline lookup yields CDR1 SGHTA and CDR2 FQGNSA. The CDR3 DNA reads as TGTGCCAGCAGCACAAAGACAGGGACTGAAGCTTTCTTT. Its protein is CASSTKTGTEAFF.